Shown below are 27 T cell receptor beta chains from a single sample sequenced in a study of control samples from healthy donors and cancer patients. TCRdb's table, derived via immunoSEQ multiplex PCR, lists solely in-frame clones and lacks some. Of about 120,000 clones in the sample, roughly 92% were seen once. The sequencing input was PBMCs. Receptors were obtained from a man of 80 years or more with head and neck cancer.

J is TRBJ1-2 and V is TRBV5-1; the D is unclear. The germline V gene encodes CDR1 SGHRS and CDR2 YFSETQ. Trimming pared 0 bases from V and 7 bases from J, leaving 19 bases between. CDR3 length: 16 amino acids. The CDR3 sequence: CASSLDAGPNGGGYTF. The CDR3 DNA is TGCGCCAGCAGCTTGGACGCCGGGCCTAACGGTGGTGGCTACACCTTC.

This chain links TRBV11-2 with TRBJ2-7; TRBD2 agrees at 11 bases. The CDR3 consists of 17 residues. The germline V gene has CDR1 SGHAT and CDR2 FQNNGV. V lost 3 bases, J lost 1 base, and 8 bases stayed unmatched. The DNA for the CDR3 is TGTGCCAGCAGCTTCTGGGCTAGCGGGGGGCTTTCCTACGAGCAGTACTTC. Amino acids: CASSFWASGGLSYEQYF.

DNA for the CDR3: TGCGCCAGCAGCCAAGTAAGGGGGTGGGAGACCCAGTACTTC. It codes for CASSQVRGWETQYF. J is TRBJ2-5 and V is TRBV4-1; D may be TRBD1 (6 bases). CDR1 and CDR2 (germline): MGHRA, YSYEKL. With 1 base removed from V and 5 bases from J, the gap between germline ends came to 11 bases. This CDR3 has 14 residues.

The chain couples TRBV9 to TRBJ1-1; TRBD1 agrees at 7 bases. V was clipped by 2 bases and J by 5 bases; unmatched bases: 6. The CDR3 runs to 14 residues. CDR1 and CDR2 from the germline V gene are SGDLS and YYNGEE. The CDR3 DNA reads as TGTGCCAGCAGCGTGTCAGGGGGGCATACTGAAGCTTTCTTT. Encoded protein: CASSVSGGHTEAFF. The variable domain in full, with the rest retrieved from reference TRBV9 and TRBJ1-1, is DSGVTQTPKHLITATGQRVTLRCSPRSGDLSVYWYQQSLDQGLQFLIQYYNGEERAKGNILERFSAQQFPDLHSELNLSSLELGDSALYFCASSVSGGHTEAFFGQGTRLTVV.

CDR3 sequence reads: CASSPGTSGTTDTQYF. The CDR3 DNA reads as TGCGCCAGCAGCCCGGGCACTAGCGGAACTACAGATACGCAGTATTTT. The chain links TRBV4-3 to TRBJ2-3, with 8 bases fitting TRBD2. CDR1 and CDR2 (germline): LGHNA, YSLEER. This CDR3 comprises 16 residues. V trimming: 4 bases; J trimming: 3 bases; junction bases outside the gene matches: 9.

The rearrangement links TRBV7-9 to TRBJ1-1; maybe TRBD1 (5 bases). CDR1 SEHNR and CDR2 FQNEAQ come from the germline V gene (reference sequence). The length of the CDR3 is 13 residues. Trimming removed 3 bases at V and 4 bases at J, with 9 bases between. CDR3 residues: CASSLEGPTEAFF. For the CDR3, the DNA is TGTGCCAGCAGCTTGGAGGGGCCCACTGAAGCTTTCTTT.

This clone was detected once. The V and J genes are TRBV5-1 and TRBJ2-3; perhaps TRBD2 as D (5 bases). The CDR3 consists of 15 residues. Trimming took off 5 bases at V and 0 bases at J, with 13 bases between the two ends. In germline, CDR1 is SGHRS, CDR2 YFSETQ. The CDR3 spells CASSPIASSTDTQYF. DNA of the CDR3: TGCGCCAGCAGTCCTATAGCGTCTAGCACAGATACGCAGTATTTT.

The rearrangement uses TRBV6-5 and TRBJ2-6; D unresolved. The CDR3 is 13 amino acids. The V end was cut by 6 bases, the J end by 2 bases, with 5 bases between. Germline V lookup: CDR1 MNHEY, CDR2 SVGAGI. CDR3 residues: CASRSTGANVLTF. The CDR3 DNA reads TGTGCCAGCAGAAGCACTGGGGCCAACGTCCTGACTTTC.

This chain connects TRBV4-3 to TRBJ1-1; possible D gene TRBD1, 5 bases. This CDR3 is 14 amino acids long. Trimming left V 1 base short and J 5 bases short, with 11 bases between. Germline CDR1 reads LGHNA; CDR2 reads YSLEER. The CDR3 loop reads CASSQGQYGTEAFF. CDR3 bases: TGCGCCAGCAGCCAAGGACAGTATGGAACTGAAGCTTTCTTT.

This chain uses TRBV27 with TRBJ2-7; D not certain. The CDR3 is 15 amino acids. CDR1 and CDR2 from the germline V gene are MNHEY and SMNVEV (reference sequence). Between the trimmed V and J ends, which lost 0 bases and 2 bases, there was a span of 11 bases. Here the CDR3 reads CASSLSGLLAYEQYF. The CDR3 bases are TGTGCCAGCAGTTTATCAGGGCTTCTAGCCTACGAGCAGTACTTC.

J is TRBJ2-1 and V is TRBV7-9; 15 nucleotides agree with TRBD2. J gave up 9 bases and V 2 bases, and 2 bases lay outside the gene matches. Per germline, CDR1 SEHNR and CDR2 FQNEAQ (reference sequence). The CDR3 extends over 15 amino acids. CDR3 residues: CASSLPGLAGGEQFF. The CDR3 DNA reads TGTGCCAGCAGCTTACCGGGACTAGCGGGAGGTGAGCAGTTCTTC. Filled out from reference TRBV7-9 and TRBJ2-1, the complete variable domain reads DTGVSQNPRHKITKRGQNVTFRCDPISEHNRLYWYRQTLGQGPEFLTYFQNEAQLEKSRLLSDRFSAERPKGSFSTLEIQRTEQGDSAMYLCASSLPGLAGGEQFFGPGTRLTVL.

J is TRBJ1-2 and V is TRBV24-1, with 7 bases aligning to TRBD1. CDR1 and CDR2 from the germline V gene are KGHDR and SFDVKD. The CDR3 totals 15 residues. Germline trimming cut 3 bases from V and 0 bases from J; bases unmatched to any gene: 3. CDR3 residues: CATSDRQGPNYGYTF. CDR3 in DNA: TGTGCCACCAGTGATCGACAGGGACCTAACTATGGCTACACCTTC.

This chain joins TRBV21-1 and TRBJ1-1; TRBD1 is the table's D call, not checked against the DNA. TRBV21-1 is annotated as a pseudogene. The CDR3 totals 13 residues. CDR3 amino acids: CASRSTNYTEAFF. In DNA form, the CDR3 reads TGTGCCAGCAGATCGACAAATTACACTGAAGCTTTCTTT.

The chain couples TRBV14 to TRBJ2-5; TRBD2 is a possible D gene (6 bases). V was shortened by 4 bases and J by 0 bases, with 15 bases between the two germline ends. The germline V gene encodes CDR1 SGHDN and CDR2 FVKESK. CDR3 size: 16 residues. Written as DNA, the CDR3 is TGTGCCAGCAGCCCGAAGCGCGGGGTAAACCAAGAGACCCAGTACTTC. Its protein is CASSPKRGVNQETQYF.

This clone was seen only once. V usage is TRBV15 and J usage is TRBJ1-2; D unclear. The CDR3 length is 13 residues. Trimming removed 4 bases from V and 5 bases from J, with 11 bases in between. Germline V gene data show CDR1 as LNHNV and CDR2 as YYDKDF (reference sequence). The CDR3 reads CATSTSGGYGYTF. The CDR3 bases are TGTGCCACCAGCACAAGTGGCGGTTATGGCTACACCTTC.

The V and J genes are TRBV5-1 and TRBJ2-7; 7 bases fit TRBD1. The CDR3 length is 17 residues. CDR1 SGHRS and CDR2 YFSETQ come from the germline V gene. V lost 1 base, J lost 4 bases, and 14 bases stayed unmatched. In DNA, the CDR3 is TGCGCCAGCAGCTTGAGGGGTGGGACAGTGAGTACGTACGAGCAGTACTTC. This codes for CASSLRGGTVSTYEQYF. Using reference TRBV5-1 and TRBJ2-7 for the parts outside the CDR3, the full variable domain is KAGVTQTPRYLIKTRGQQVTLSCSPISGHRSVSWYQQTPGQGLQFLFEYFSETQRNKGNFPGRFSGRQFSNSRSEMNVSTLELGDSALYLCASSLRGGTVSTYEQYFGPGTRLTVT.

The chain uses TRBV14 and TRBJ2-1; D unresolved. The germline V gene encodes CDR1 SGHDN and CDR2 FVKESK. V lost 2 bases to trimming and J lost 5 bases, with 10 bases between them. The CDR3 is 14 residues long. CDR3 bases: TGTGCCAGCAGCCAACGGCTAGTAAACAATGAGCAGTTCTTC. It is translated as CASSQRLVNNEQFF.

The rearrangement links TRBV30 to TRBJ1-1; D might be TRBD1 (5 bases). The V and J ends lost 8 bases and 1 base respectively, with 11 bases between them. CDR3 length: 12 amino acids. The germline V gene encodes CDR1 GTSNPN and CDR2 SVGIG (reference sequence). The CDR3 sequence: CARGQGNTEAFF. The DNA of the CDR3 is TGTGCCCGCGGTCAGGGGAACACTGAAGCTTTCTTT.

V usage is TRBV4-1 and J usage is TRBJ2-3; maybe TRBD1 (5 bases). CDR1 is MGHRA and CDR2 is YSYEKL in the germline V gene. Trimming shortened V by 4 bases and J by 6 bases, and 17 bases separated the two germline ends. The CDR3 runs 15 residues. The CDR3, as DNA: TGCGCCAGCAGCCCCCAGGGAACTTCGACTGATACGCAGTATTTT. The encoded protein is CASSPQGTSTDTQYF.

The CDR3 protein is CASSEQGATNEKLFF. The CDR3 region has the DNA TGTGCCAGCAGTGAACAGGGGGCGACTAATGAAAAACTGTTTTTT. V and J are TRBV2 and TRBJ1-4, with 8 bases aligning to TRBD1. The J segment lost 2 bases and the V segment lost 2 bases, leaving 1 base of the junction unmatched. Looked up from germline, CDR1 is SNHLY and CDR2 is FYNNEI. The CDR3 covers 15 residues.

V is TRBV7-2 and J is TRBJ2-7; 7 nucleotides line up with TRBD2. The CDR3 is made up of 14 amino acids. The ends lost 5 bases at V and 1 base at J; junction bases unmatched: 5. The germline V gene encodes CDR1 SGHTA and CDR2 FQGNSA. CDR3 bases: TGTGCCAGCAGCCCGGGACTACTGTCCTACGAGCAGTACTTC. Protein sequence: CASSPGLLSYEQYF.

The gene calls are TRBV29-1 and TRBJ1-1; D uncertain. V dropped 6 bases and J dropped 1 base, with 9 bases sitting between them. Germline-derived CDR1 and CDR2 are SQVTM and ANQGSEA. The CDR3 is 12 residues long. The CDR3 DNA sequence: TGCAGCGTGACCCAATGGAACACTGAAGCTTTCTTT. Protein: CSVTQWNTEAFF.

CDR3 in amino acids: CASSQGPSNYGYTF. As DNA, the CDR3 is TGTGCCAGCAGCCAAGGGCCATCTAACTATGGCTACACCTTC. The chain is built from TRBV3-1 (or the pseudogene TRBV3-2) and TRBJ1-2; no firm D call. CDR3 length: 14 amino acids. Germline V lookup: CDR1 LGHDT, CDR2 YNNKEL (reference sequence). Trimming stripped 1 base from V and 0 bases from J, with 6 bases between.

The chain has TRBV20-1 and TRBJ2-7; D unclear. The V and J ends lost 7 bases and 2 bases respectively, with 9 bases between them. Germline-derived CDR1 and CDR2 are DFQATT and SNEGSKA (reference sequence). The CDR3 has 11 amino acids. CDR3 loop: CSVPSTYEQYF. CDR3 DNA sequence: TGCAGTGTCCCGAGTACCTACGAGCAGTACTTC.

The rearrangement links TRBV11-2 to TRBJ2-7; D is possibly TRBD1 or TRBD2 (5 bases each). V was shortened by 5 bases and J by 4 bases, with 12 bases between the two germline ends. Germline V CDR1 and CDR2: SGHAT, FQNNGV. CDR3 length: 13 residues. The CDR3 nucleotides are TGTGCCAGCAGCCAAGGGGAGTTTTACGAGCAGTACTTC. It codes for CASSQGEFYEQYF. Full variable domain (remainder filled in from reference TRBV11-2 and TRBJ2-7): EAGVAQSPRYKIIEKRQSVAFWCNPISGHATLYWYQQILGQGPKLLIQFQNNGVVDDSQLPKDRFSAERLKGVDSTLKIQPAKLEDSAVYLCASSQGEFYEQYFGPGTRLTVT.

CDR3 in DNA: TGTGCCAGCAGTACACACCGGGATTATATCTACGAGCAGTACTTC. Residues: CASSTHRDYIYEQYF. The chain links TRBV6-6 to TRBJ2-7, with D perhaps TRBD2 (5 bases). This CDR3 is 15 amino acids long. Germline CDR1 and CDR2: MNHNY and SVGAGI (reference sequence). The germline V and J ends were trimmed by 5 bases and 3 bases, with 17 bases remaining between them.

V gene TRBV4-3 combines with J gene TRBJ2-3; 12 bases map to TRBD2. The V gene's germline CDR1 is LGHNA and CDR2 YSLEER. V trimming: 4 bases; J trimming: 3 bases; junction bases outside the gene matches: 14. This CDR3 has 19 residues. Here the CDR3 DNA reads TGCGCCAGCAGCCTCGGGGCTAGCGGGAGGGCCGGTGGGACAGATACGCAGTATTTT. Amino acids: CASSLGASGRAGGTDTQYF.